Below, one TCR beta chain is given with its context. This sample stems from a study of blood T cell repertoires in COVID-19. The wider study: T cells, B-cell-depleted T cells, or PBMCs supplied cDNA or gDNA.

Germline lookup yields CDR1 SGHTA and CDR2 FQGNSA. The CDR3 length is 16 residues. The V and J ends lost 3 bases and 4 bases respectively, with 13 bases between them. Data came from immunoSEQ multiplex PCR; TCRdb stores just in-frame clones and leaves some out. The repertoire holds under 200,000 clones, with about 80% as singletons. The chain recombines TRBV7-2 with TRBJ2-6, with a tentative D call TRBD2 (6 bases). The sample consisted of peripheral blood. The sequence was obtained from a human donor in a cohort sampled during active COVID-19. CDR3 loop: CASSFGGFSGANVLTF. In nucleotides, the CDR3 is TGTGCCAGCAGCTTCGGGGGATTTTCGGGGGCCAACGTCCTGACTTTC.